A selection of T cell receptor beta chains follows, all from one sample in a study of T cells in Graves' hyperthyroidism and ophthalmopathy. TCRdb re-called the multiplex PCR reads with MiXCR, one entry per CDR3 protein. The sample gives a few hundred thousand distinct CDR3 sequences, about half of which show up once; 19% is in the top ten. The sequenced sample was peripheral blood or thyroid tissue (not recorded which). The receptors derive from an adult woman with Graves' disease, either hyperthyroidism or ophthalmopathy (not recorded which). Both conserved end residues are part of each CDR3. Each record gives: clone size, J gene, V gene, D gene, CDR3 DNA, CDR3 protein. A D gene is named only where the DNA matches it firmly. Some rows have no size entry. The others give once, few or many, or a class for an expanded clone.

>NA|TRBJ2-7|TRBV2|TRBD1
TGTGCCAGCAGAAAGTCCGGGACAGTCTCCTACGAGCAGTACTTC
CASRKSGTVSYEQYF
>NA|TRBJ1-1|TRBV2|NA
TGTGCCAGCATGCTCAACACGAACACTGAAGCTTTCTTT
CASMLNTNTEAFF
>NA|TRBJ2-7|TRBV10-3|TRBD2
TGTGCCATCAGTGAGTCCGGGACTAGCTACGAGCAGTACTTC
CAISESGTSYEQYF
>NA|TRBJ1-3|TRBV4-1|NA
TGCGCCAGCAGCCTCCTAAGGCCTATCTCTGGAAACACCATATATTTT
CASSLLRPISGNTIYF
>many|TRBJ2-7|TRBV11-2|TRBD2
TGTGCCAGCAGCTTAGGTAGCGGGGAATCCTACGAGCAGTACTTC
CASSLGSGESYEQYF
>many|TRBJ1-2|TRBV25-1|TRBD1
TGTGCCAGCCACCAGGGGCAGGGGGATGGCTACACCTTC
CASHQGQGDGYTF
>NA|TRBJ2-7|TRBV20-1|NA
TGCAGTGCCAGCAGTGTCGGGGGTCCCTACGAGCAGTACTTC
CSASSVGGPYEQYF
>few|TRBJ2-7|TRBV29-1|TRBD2
TGCAGCGTGGAAGCGGGGCCAGCCTACGAGCAGTACTTC
CSVEAGPAYEQYF
>NA|TRBJ1-5|TRBV15|NA
TGTGCCACCAGCGAAGGCAGGGAGAATCAGCCCCAGCATTTT
CATSEGRENQPQHF
>NA|TRBJ2-2|TRBV12-3/TRBV12-4|NA
TGTGCCAGCAGGGGGTTAAACGCGAACACCGGGGAGCTGTTTTTT
CASRGLNANTGELFF
>NA|TRBJ2-6|TRBV6-2/TRBV6-3|NA
TGTGCCAGCAGGACAGGGGCCAACGTCCTGACTTTC
CASRTGANVLTF
>NA|TRBJ2-5|TRBV19|TRBD2
TGTGCCAGTAGTATTGGCGGGACTAGCGGGAAGGAAGAGACCCAGTACTTC
CASSIGGTSGKEETQYF
>once|TRBJ2-6|TRBV7-6|NA
TGTGCCAGCAGCGACCCCCCTGGGGGCTCTGGGGCCAACGTCCTGACTTTC
CASSDPPGGSGANVLTF
>NA|TRBJ2-7|TRBV7-3|NA
TGTGCCAGCAGCCCCTATTGGGGGGCCAACTCCTACGAGCAGTACTTC
CASSPYWGANSYEQYF
>NA|TRBJ2-2|TRBV12-3/TRBV12-4|TRBD1
TGTGCCAGCAGTGAAGGGGACAGGGGGACCGGGGAGCTGTTTTTT
CASSEGDRGTGELFF
>NA|TRBJ1-1|TRBV7-9|NA
TGTGCCAGCAGCGCCCTAAGGAACACTGAAGCTTTCTTT
CASSALRNTEAFF
>many|TRBJ1-1|TRBV28|NA
TGTGCCAGCAGTCATGGATGGGGGAACACTGAAGCTTTCTTT
CASSHGWGNTEAFF
>NA|TRBJ1-2|TRBV2|NA
TGTGCCAGCAGTGAGAAGGGCTTTGGCTACACCTTC
CASSEKGFGYTF
>few|TRBJ2-7|TRBV2|TRBD1
TGTGCCAGCTTGGAGACAGGGATCGGGGAGCAGTACTTC
CASLETGIGEQYF
>NA|TRBJ2-5|TRBV24-1|NA
TGTGCCGATGGTCTTCGCATGGGCGCGGGACAAGAGACCCAGTACTTC
CADGLRMGAGQETQYF
>NA|TRBJ2-5|TRBV5-4|NA
TGTGCCAGCAGCTCCTTTGGCATGGGGCGGGTGACCCAGTACTTC
CASSSFGMGRVTQYF
>many|TRBJ2-6|TRBV29-1|NA
TGCAGCGTTGTGGCTGGGGCCAACGTCCTGACTTTC
CSVVAGANVLTF
>few|TRBJ2-3|TRBV10-2|NA
TGCGCCAGCAGATTCCCGGGGATGAGTTTCTCAACAGATACGCAGTATTTT
CASRFPGMSFSTDTQYF
>NA|TRBJ1-1|TRBV7-2|NA
TGTGCCAGCAGTCTCCTGGACCCCATGAACACTGAAGCTTTCTTT
CASSLLDPMNTEAFF
>NA|TRBJ1-6|TRBV7-9|NA
TGTGCCAGCAGCCAAGACCGGTCAGGCCTAACCTATAATTCACCCCTCCACTTT
CASSQDRSGLTYNSPLHF
>many|TRBJ2-2|TRBV4-1|TRBD2
TGCGCCAGCAGCCAACCGAGCGGGAGTGTCGGGGAGCTGTTTTTT
CASSQPSGSVGELFF
>many|TRBJ2-5|TRBV24-1|TRBD1
TGTGCCACCAAAGACAGGGAAGAGACCCAGTACTTC
CATKDREETQYF
>many|TRBJ2-7|TRBV20-1|NA
TGCAGTGCTAGAGGGCTCCCCTACGAGCAGTACTTC
CSARGLPYEQYF
>NA|TRBJ1-1|TRBV5-1|NA
TGCGCCAGCAGCTTGTTGGGGAGCGGAGCTTTCTTT
CASSLLGSGAFF
>NA|TRBJ1-4|TRBV7-6|NA
TGTGCCAGCCCCCTAAAGGCTAATGAAAAACTGTTTTTT
CASPLKANEKLFF
>many|TRBJ1-1|TRBV15|TRBD1
TGTGCCACCAGCAGAAGAACGACAGGGTGGCCTGAAGCTTTCTTT
CATSRRTTGWPEAFF
>many|TRBJ2-5|TRBV20-1|TRBD2
TGCAGTGCTAGAGCCGGGACTACCGAAGAGACCCAGTACTTC
CSARAGTTEETQYF
>once|TRBJ2-5|TRBV13|NA
TGTGCCAGCAGCGTAGTAACCGGGAGTAGCGAGACCCAGTACTTC
CASSVVTGSSETQYF
>many|TRBJ2-2|TRBV5-8|NA
TGTGCCAGCAGCTTGGAGGGAAGTGGGACCGGGGAGCTGTTTTTT
CASSLEGSGTGELFF
>NA|TRBJ2-6|TRBV6-5|NA
TGTGCCAGCAGTTACGGCAGGGGTCCTGGGGCCAACGTCCTGACTTTC
CASSYGRGPGANVLTF
>NA|TRBJ1-6|TRBV12-3/TRBV12-4|TRBD1
TGTGCCAGCAGTTTGGGGGGGACAGTTTCACCCCTCCACTTT
CASSLGGTVSPLHF
>NA|TRBJ1-5|TRBV6-6|NA
TGTGCCAGCAGTTACTCGTCGGGAGAGACCCAGCATTTT
CASSYSSGETQHF
>once|TRBJ2-5|TRBV10-3|TRBD1
TGTGCCATCAGCCTCACAGGGGGCCAGAACTTC
CAISLTGGQNF
>NA|TRBJ1-5|TRBV19|TRBD1
TGTGCCACAGGAGGACAGGCCGGTAGTCAGCCCCAGCATTTT
CATGGQAGSQPQHF
>NA|TRBJ1-2|TRBV6-6|TRBD1
TGTGCCAGCAGTGTGGGACAGGGCCACTATGGCTGCACCTTC
CASSVGQGHYGCTF
>few|TRBJ2-5|TRBV12-3/TRBV12-4|TRBD2
TGTGCCAGCAGTTTGGCCGGGACTAACTTCGAGACCCAGTACTTC
CASSLAGTNFETQYF
>many|TRBJ2-7|TRBV14|NA
TGTGCCAGCAGCCCGGGACTTCACGAGCAGTACTTC
CASSPGLHEQYF
>NA|TRBJ1-5|TRBV15|TRBD1
TGTGCCACCAGCAGCCGACAGGGCGGTCAGCCCCAGCATTTT
CATSSRQGGQPQHF
>few|TRBJ2-5|TRBV7-2|TRBD1
TGTGCCAGCAGCTCATTTCCGGGACAGGGGGCCGGAGAGACCCAGTACTTC
CASSSFPGQGAGETQYF
>NA|TRBJ2-7|TRBV20-1|NA
TGCAGTGCTAACTCAGGGTATATCTCCTACGAGCAGTACTTC
CSANSGYISYEQYF
>many|TRBJ1-1|TRBV20-1|TRBD1
TGCAGTGCTCCGGGACAGCAGAACACTGAAGCTTTCTTT
CSAPGQQNTEAFF
>NA|TRBJ2-7|TRBV2|TRBD1
TGTGCCAGCAGTGAAGACTCACAGGGGGAGCAGTACTTC
CASSEDSQGEQYF
>NA|TRBJ1-5|TRBV15|NA
TGTGCCACCGGCAGGAGACCCCGTCTTGGGACATCGATCGGGAGCAATCAGCCCCAGCATTTT
CATGRRPRLGTSIGSNQPQHF
>NA|TRBJ2-5|TRBV12-3/TRBV12-4|NA
TGTGCCAGCAGCCCTGGGACCAATCAGCCCCAGTACTTC
CASSPGTNQPQYF
>many|TRBJ1-2|TRBV5-1|NA
TGCGCCAGCAGCCTGGAAACTGGGTATGGCTACACCTTC
CASSLETGYGYTF
>few|TRBJ1-5|TRBV7-2|TRBD1
TGTGCCGCTCCTGGGACAGGGAGCAATCAGCCCCAGCATTTT
CAAPGTGSNQPQHF
>NA|TRBJ2-2|TRBV7-6|TRBD1
TGTGCCAGCAGCTTATCCGCACGTAGGGACAGGGGAACCGGGGAGCTGTTTTTT
CASSLSARRDRGTGELFF
>many|TRBJ1-2|TRBV20-1|TRBD1
TGCAGTGCCCCGAGGGACAGGGGTGGCCACGGCTACACCTTC
CSAPRDRGGHGYTF
>NA|TRBJ1-1|TRBV19|NA
TGTGCCAGTAGTATAACCACAAACACTGAAGCTTTCTTT
CASSITTNTEAFF
>many|TRBJ1-5|TRBV10-3|NA
TGTGCCATCAGTGGGGGATACGATCAGCCCCAGCATTTT
CAISGGYDQPQHF
>NA|TRBJ1-2|TRBV29-1|TRBD1
TGCAGCGCAGGGGGGGGGCGAGCCTCCTACACCTTC
CSAGGGRASYTF
>NA|TRBJ1-6|TRBV14|NA
TGTGCCAGCAGCCAAGGGCAGGGTATCGATTCACCCCTCCACTTT
CASSQGQGIDSPLHF